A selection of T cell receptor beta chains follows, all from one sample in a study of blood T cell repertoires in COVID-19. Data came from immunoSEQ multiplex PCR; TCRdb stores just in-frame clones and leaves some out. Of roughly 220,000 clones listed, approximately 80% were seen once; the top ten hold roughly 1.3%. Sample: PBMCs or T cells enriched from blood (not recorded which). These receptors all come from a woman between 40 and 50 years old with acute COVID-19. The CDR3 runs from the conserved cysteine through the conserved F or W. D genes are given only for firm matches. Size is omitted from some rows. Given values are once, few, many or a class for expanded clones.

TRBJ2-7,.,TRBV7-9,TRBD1,TGTGCCAGCAGCTGGGCTGGGGACAGGTCCGCCTACGAGCAGTACTTC,CASSWAGDRSAYEQYF
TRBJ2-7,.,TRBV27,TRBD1,TGTGCCAGCAGTTCACAGGGGCCCGCCTACGAGCAGTACTTC,CASSSQGPAYEQYF
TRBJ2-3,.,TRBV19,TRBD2,TGTGCCAGTACAACAGGGACTAGAGGCACAGATACGCAGTATTTT,CASTTGTRGTDTQYF
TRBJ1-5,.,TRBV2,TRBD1,TGTGCCAGCAGTGAATTAGGGGACAGCAATAGCAATCAGCCCCAGCATTTT,CASSELGDSNSNQPQHF
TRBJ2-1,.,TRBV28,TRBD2,TGTGCCAGCAGTTACCGGGGTGGACTAGCGGGAAATGAGCAGTTCTTC,CASSYRGGLAGNEQFF
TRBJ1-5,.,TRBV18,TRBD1,TGTGCCAGCTCAGAACAGGGGAATAGCAATCAGCCCCAGCATTTT,CASSEQGNSNQPQHF
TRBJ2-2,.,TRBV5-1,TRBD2,TGCGCCAGCAGCCTGAAGACTAGCGGGAGCAGGACCGGGGAGCTGTTTTTT,CASSLKTSGSRTGELFF
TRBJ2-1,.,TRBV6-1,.,TGTGCCAGCAGTGAACCAGCGCGCTACAATGAGCAGTTCTTC,CASSEPARYNEQFF
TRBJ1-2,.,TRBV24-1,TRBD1,TGTGCCACCAGTGACTCTGGGACAGTCTATGGCTACACCTTC,CATSDSGTVYGYTF
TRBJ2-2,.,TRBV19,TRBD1,TGTGCCAGTAGTAAAACCGGGACAGTCCCTCCCGGGGAGCTGTTTTTT,CASSKTGTVPPGELFF
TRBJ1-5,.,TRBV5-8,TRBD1,TGTGCCAGCAGCTTGTGGGACAGTAGCAATCAGCCCCAGCATTTT,CASSLWDSSNQPQHF
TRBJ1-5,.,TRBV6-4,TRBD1,TGTGCCAGCAGTGAACCCGACAGGGACTATCAGCCCCAGCATTTT,CASSEPDRDYQPQHF
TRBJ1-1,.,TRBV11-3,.,TGTGCCAGCAGCTTAGACGGGGACAAGAACACTGAAGCTTTCTTT,CASSLDGDKNTEAFF
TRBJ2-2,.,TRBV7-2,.,TGTGCCAGCAGCTTAGTAGGGGCCGGGGAGCTGTTTTTT,CASSLVGAGELFF
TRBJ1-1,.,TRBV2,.,TGTGCCAGCATTCGGTACACTGAAGCTTTCTTT,CASIRYTEAFF
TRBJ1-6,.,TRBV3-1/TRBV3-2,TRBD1,TGTGCCAGCAGCCAAGAAGACAGGGCCAATTCACCCCTCCACTTT,CASSQEDRANSPLHF
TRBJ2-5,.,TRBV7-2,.,TGTGCCAGCAGCCCTGGACAGAACCAAGAGACCCAGTACTTC,CASSPGQNQETQYF
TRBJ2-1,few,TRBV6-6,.,TGTGCCAGCTTGGTTAGTGTCGATGAGCAGTTCTTC,CASLVSVDEQFF
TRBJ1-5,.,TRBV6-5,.,TGTGCCAGCAGTAGTGTTCGGCAGCCCCAGCATTTT,CASSSVRQPQHF
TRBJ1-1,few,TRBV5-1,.,TGCGCCAGCAGCTCCAGCACAGTGAACACTGAAGCTTTCTTT,CASSSSTVNTEAFF
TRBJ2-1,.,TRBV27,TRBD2,TGTGCCAGCAGTTTATCTAGCGGGATCGGTGAGCAGTTCTTC,CASSLSSGIGEQFF
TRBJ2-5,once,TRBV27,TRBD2,TGTGCCAGCAGTTTCAGTGGACTAGCGGGAGACCAAGAGACCCAGTACTTC,CASSFSGLAGDQETQYF
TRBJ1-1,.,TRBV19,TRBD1,TGTGCCAGTAGTGCAAGGGGAACCACAGGGGCTGTGCCTGAAGCTTTCTTT,CASSARGTTGAVPEAFF
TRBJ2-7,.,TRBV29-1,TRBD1,TGCAGCGGGGGACAGGGGGCTTACGAGCAGTACTTC,CSGGQGAYEQYF
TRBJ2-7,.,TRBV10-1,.,TGCGCCAGCAGTGTACTTAATCGCCAGGGGAGCGACGAGCAGTACTTC,CASSVLNRQGSDEQYF
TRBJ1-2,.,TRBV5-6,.,TGTGCCAGCAGCAGCCCACAGGGTCACTATGGCTACACCTTC,CASSSPQGHYGYTF
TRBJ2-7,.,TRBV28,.,TGTGCCAGCAGTCTCCCCGGCAGGGGATACGAGCAGTACTTC,CASSLPGRGYEQYF
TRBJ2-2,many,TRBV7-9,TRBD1,TGTGCCAGCACAGGACAGGCTGGTACGGGGGAGCTGTTTTTT,CASTGQAGTGELFF
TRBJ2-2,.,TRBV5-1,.,TGCGCCAGCAGCTTGGGGTCGGGGACCGGGGAGCTGTTTTTT,CASSLGSGTGELFF
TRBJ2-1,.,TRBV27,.,TGTGCCAGCAGTTTATGGGGCAGTCGCTCCTACAATGAGCAGTTCTTC,CASSLWGSRSYNEQFF
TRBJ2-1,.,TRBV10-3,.,TGTGCCATCAGTGAGGGGCCACTCTCCTACAATGAGCAGTTCTTC,CAISEGPLSYNEQFF
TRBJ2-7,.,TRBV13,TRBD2,TGTGCCAGCAGCTTCCCCGGACTAGCGGGAACCTACGAGCAGTACTTC,CASSFPGLAGTYEQYF
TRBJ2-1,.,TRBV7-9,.,TGTGCCAGCAGCACCCCGAGGAGCTCCTACAATGAGCAGTTCTTC,CASSTPRSSYNEQFF
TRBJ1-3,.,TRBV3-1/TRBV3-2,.,TGTGCCAGCAGCCATTTACAGGGAAACACCATATATTTT,CASSHLQGNTIYF
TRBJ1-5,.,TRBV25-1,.,TGTGCCAGCCGCCAGGCGGGTGGCAATCAGCCCCAGCATTTT,CASRQAGGNQPQHF
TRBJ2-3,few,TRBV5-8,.,TGTGCCAGCAGCCCGGGAGCAGATACGCAGTATTTT,CASSPGADTQYF
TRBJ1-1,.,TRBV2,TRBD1,TGTGCCAGCAGGCGGACAGGGGACACTGAAGCTTTCTTT,CASRRTGDTEAFF
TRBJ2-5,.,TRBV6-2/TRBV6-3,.,TGTGCCAGCAGTTACAATCAGTGGCGGCCGGAAGAGACCCAGTACTTC,CASSYNQWRPEETQYF
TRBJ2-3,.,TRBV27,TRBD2,TGTGCCAGCAGTTTCACGGGGGGATCAGATACGCAGTATTTT,CASSFTGGSDTQYF
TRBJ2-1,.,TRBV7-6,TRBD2,TGTGCCAGCAGCTCACCCCCGGGTAGCGGGAGTGATGCCGAGCAGTTCTTC,CASSSPPGSGSDAEQFF
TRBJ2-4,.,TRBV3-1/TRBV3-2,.,TGTGCCAGCAGCCAGGCCGGAGGGACAGTTTCCATTCAGTACTTC,CASSQAGGTVSIQYF
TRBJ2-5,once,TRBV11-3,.,TGTGCCAGCAGCTTAGGAGACAGGGCGGGGGAGACCCAGTACTTC,CASSLGDRAGETQYF
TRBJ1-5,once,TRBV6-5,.,TGTGCCAGCATGAGAGATCAGCCCCAGCATTTT,CASMRDQPQHF
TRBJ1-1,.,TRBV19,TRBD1,TGTGCCAGTAGTATCCGGGACAGGGGATCAGGGGACACTGAAGCTTTCTTT,CASSIRDRGSGDTEAFF
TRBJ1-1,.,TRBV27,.,TGTGCCAGCAGTTTAAGTATCCGGGGGACTGAAGCTTTCTTT,CASSLSIRGTEAFF
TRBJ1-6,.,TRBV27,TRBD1,TGTGCCAGCAGTTTAAGCACAGGGGTTTCACCCCTCCACTTT,CASSLSTGVSPLHF
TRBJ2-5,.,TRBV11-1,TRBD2,TGTGCCAGCAGCTTAACCCTAGCGGGGGGGATAGAGACCCAGTACTTC,CASSLTLAGGIETQYF
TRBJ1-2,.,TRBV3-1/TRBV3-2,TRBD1,TGTGCCAGCTCGTTCAGGGGGAACTATGGCTACACCTTC,CASSFRGNYGYTF